Listed below are T cell receptor beta chains from one sample, sequenced in a study of graft-versus-host responses after intestinal transplantation. Clones were read by immunoSEQ multiplex PCR, and TCRdb kept only the in-frame ones, dropping some. The table includes 80,000 or so clones, approximately 90% detected once. Sequenced material: PBMCs, taken 98 days after intestinal transplantation. The receptor source for this set is a human patient who received an intestinal transplant, so some T cells may come from the graft donor. Both conserved end residues are part of each CDR3. The D gene is left open where the match is weak. The size of a clone is reported for some rows only, either as once, few or many, or as a class for expanded clones.

d_gene: .
j_gene: TRBJ1-1
len: 17
v_gene: TRBV11-2
abundance: .
CDR3aa: CASSFPLPWGMNTEAFF
CDR3nt: TGTGCCAGCAGCTTTCCCCTTCCTTGGGGGATGAACACTGAAGCTTTCTTT

d_gene: .
j_gene: TRBJ2-1
len: 16
v_gene: TRBV6-5
abundance: .
CDR3aa: CASSYAGLEFYNEQFF
CDR3nt: TGTGCCAGCAGTTACGCCGGACTGGAATTCTACAATGAGCAGTTCTTC

d_gene: TRBD1
j_gene: TRBJ1-2
len: 13
v_gene: TRBV6-5
abundance: .
CDR3aa: CASSEDRGDGYTF
CDR3nt: TGTGCCAGCAGTGAAGACAGGGGAGATGGCTACACCTTC

d_gene: .
j_gene: TRBJ1-1
len: 16
v_gene: TRBV5-1
abundance: once
CDR3aa: CASTLITGLRNTEAFF
CDR3nt: TGCGCCAGCACCCTGATAACAGGGTTGCGGAACACTGAAGCTTTCTTT

d_gene: .
j_gene: TRBJ1-5
len: 14
v_gene: TRBV4-3
abundance: few
CDR3aa: CASSLRQGNQPQHF
CDR3nt: TGCGCCAGCAGCCTACGACAGGGCAATCAGCCCCAGCATTTT

d_gene: TRBD2
j_gene: TRBJ2-7
len: 15
v_gene: TRBV28
abundance: .
CDR3aa: CASSPMRGGNYEQYF
CDR3nt: TGTGCCAGCAGTCCCATGCGGGGAGGGAACTACGAGCAGTACTTC

d_gene: .
j_gene: TRBJ2-7
len: 11
v_gene: TRBV6-5
abundance: few
CDR3aa: CASSSGLEIDF
CDR3nt: TGTGCCAGCAGCTCTGGGCTAGAAATCGACTTC

d_gene: .
j_gene: TRBJ1-5
len: 18
v_gene: TRBV30
abundance: .
CDR3aa: CAWLRRGTEVYSNQPQHF
CDR3nt: TGTGCCTGGCTCCGGAGAGGGACGGAGGTTTATAGCAATCAGCCCCAGCATTTT

d_gene: TRBD1
j_gene: TRBJ1-1
len: 14
v_gene: TRBV6-5
abundance: .
CDR3aa: CASSTRGSVTEAFF
CDR3nt: TGTGCCAGCAGTACCAGGGGGTCTGTCACTGAAGCTTTCTTT

d_gene: TRBD1
j_gene: TRBJ2-7
len: 14
v_gene: TRBV13
abundance: .
CDR3aa: CASSSPGQSYEQYF
CDR3nt: TGTGCCAGCAGCTCCCCGGGACAGAGCTACGAGCAGTACTTC

d_gene: .
j_gene: TRBJ2-2
len: 13
v_gene: TRBV6-4
abundance: .
CDR3aa: CASSSGNTGELFF
CDR3nt: TGTGCCAGCAGTAGCGGGAACACCGGGGAGCTGTTTTTT

d_gene: TRBD2
j_gene: TRBJ2-7
len: 13
v_gene: TRBV29-1
abundance: .
CDR3aa: CSVVGGTAYEQYF
CDR3nt: TGCAGCGTAGTGGGGGGGACGGCCTACGAGCAGTACTTC

d_gene: TRBD2
j_gene: TRBJ2-1
len: 16
v_gene: TRBV11-2
abundance: .
CDR3aa: CASSSWTSGGYNEQFF
CDR3nt: TGTGCCAGCAGCTCGTGGACTAGCGGGGGGTACAATGAGCAGTTCTTC

d_gene: .
j_gene: TRBJ2-1
len: 15
v_gene: TRBV11-2
abundance: .
CDR3aa: CASSLGGGPDNEQFF
CDR3nt: TGTGCCAGCAGCTTAGGAGGGGGACCGGACAATGAGCAGTTCTTC

d_gene: TRBD1
j_gene: TRBJ2-3
len: 16
v_gene: TRBV28
abundance: .
CDR3aa: CASNSIDRVRADTQYF
CDR3nt: TGTGCCAGCAACTCCATCGACAGGGTACGAGCAGATACGCAGTATTTT

d_gene: .
j_gene: TRBJ2-7
len: 13
v_gene: TRBV5-1
abundance: .
CDR3aa: CASSLRGSYEQYF
CDR3nt: TGCGCCAGCAGCTTGCGGGGGTCCTACGAGCAGTACTTC

d_gene: TRBD1
j_gene: TRBJ2-7
len: 15
v_gene: TRBV6-6
abundance: .
CDR3aa: CASSGTGTGAYEQYF
CDR3nt: TGTGCCAGCAGTGGGACCGGGACAGGGGCCTACGAGCAGTACTTC

d_gene: .
j_gene: TRBJ2-5
len: 17
v_gene: TRBV11-3
abundance: .
CDR3aa: CASSPEGQDHTQETQYF
CDR3nt: TGTGCCAGCAGCCCTGAGGGGCAGGACCATACACAAGAGACCCAGTACTTC

d_gene: .
j_gene: TRBJ2-7
len: 14
v_gene: TRBV6-5
abundance: .
CDR3aa: CASTPGTHSYEQYF
CDR3nt: TGTGCCAGCACCCCCGGGACACACTCCTACGAGCAGTACTTC

d_gene: .
j_gene: TRBJ2-2
len: 17
v_gene: TRBV21-1
abundance: .
CDR3aa: CASSKGVAGTFTGELFF
CDR3nt: TGTGCCAGCAGCAAAGGCGTGGCGGGGACCTTCACCGGGGAGCTGTTTTTT

d_gene: .
j_gene: TRBJ1-5
len: 11
v_gene: TRBV6-5
abundance: .
CDR3aa: CASSASQPQHF
CDR3nt: TGTGCCAGCAGCGCAAGTCAGCCCCAGCATTTT

d_gene: TRBD1
j_gene: TRBJ2-7
len: 15
v_gene: TRBV6-1
abundance: .
CDR3aa: CASSDGTGGNYEQYF
CDR3nt: TGTGCCAGCAGTGACGGGACAGGGGGCAACTACGAGCAGTACTTC

d_gene: .
j_gene: TRBJ2-1
len: 14
v_gene: TRBV7-9
abundance: .
CDR3aa: CASSEGRGYNEQFF
CDR3nt: TGTGCCAGCAGCGAGGGGCGCGGTTACAATGAGCAGTTCTTC

d_gene: TRBD2
j_gene: TRBJ2-3
len: 18
v_gene: TRBV9
abundance: .
CDR3aa: CASSVPRGLAKLTDTQYF
CDR3nt: TGTGCCAGCAGCGTACCAAGAGGACTAGCGAAGCTCACAGATACGCAGTATTTT

d_gene: TRBD2
j_gene: TRBJ2-7
len: 15
v_gene: TRBV5-1
abundance: .
CDR3aa: CASSWGLAGYYEQYF
CDR3nt: TGCGCCAGCAGCTGGGGACTAGCGGGGTACTACGAGCAGTACTTC

d_gene: .
j_gene: TRBJ1-3
len: 17
v_gene: TRBV11-3
abundance: .
CDR3aa: CASSLDKTPGVGNTIYF
CDR3nt: TGTGCCAGCAGCTTAGATAAAACCCCAGGGGTCGGAAACACCATATATTTT

d_gene: TRBD2
j_gene: TRBJ2-7
len: 14
v_gene: TRBV30
abundance: .
CDR3aa: CAWRGLAANDEQYF
CDR3nt: TGTGCCTGGAGGGGACTAGCGGCTAACGACGAGCAGTACTTC

d_gene: TRBD1
j_gene: TRBJ1-1
len: 15
v_gene: TRBV18
abundance: .
CDR3aa: CASSHPTGGSTEAFF
CDR3nt: TGTGCCAGCTCACATCCCACAGGGGGTAGCACTGAAGCTTTCTTT

d_gene: TRBD1
j_gene: TRBJ1-2
len: 13
v_gene: TRBV6-6
abundance: .
CDR3aa: CASRTRTGDGYTF
CDR3nt: TGTGCCAGCAGAACACGAACAGGGGACGGCTACACCTTC

d_gene: .
j_gene: TRBJ1-4
len: 13
v_gene: TRBV7-9
abundance: once
CDR3aa: CASSPGLGEKLFF
CDR3nt: TGTGCCAGCAGCCCCGGTCTAGGAGAAAAACTGTTTTTT

d_gene: TRBD2
j_gene: TRBJ2-7
len: 16
v_gene: TRBV23-1
abundance: .
CDR3aa: CASSQETSGGSYEQYF
CDR3nt: TGCGCCAGCAGTCAGGAAACTAGCGGGGGCTCCTACGAGCAGTACTTC

d_gene: .
j_gene: TRBJ2-1
len: 14
v_gene: TRBV5-3
abundance: .
CDR3aa: CARSLRARYNEQFF
CDR3nt: TGTGCCAGAAGCTTGAGAGCGCGGTACAATGAGCAGTTCTTC

d_gene: TRBD1
j_gene: TRBJ1-1
len: 15
v_gene: TRBV4-1
abundance: .
CDR3aa: CASSQDDRAGTEAFF
CDR3nt: TGCGCCAGCAGCCAAGACGACAGGGCGGGGACTGAAGCTTTCTTT

d_gene: .
j_gene: TRBJ2-3
len: 15
v_gene: TRBV9
abundance: .
CDR3aa: CASSVGSSPTDTQYF
CDR3nt: TGTGCCAGCAGCGTAGGGTCTAGCCCCACAGATACGCAGTATTTT

d_gene: TRBD2
j_gene: TRBJ2-1
len: 18
v_gene: TRBV15
abundance: once
CDR3aa: CATSRFLAGGPPHNEQFF
CDR3nt: TGTGCCACCAGCAGATTTCTAGCGGGAGGGCCCCCTCACAATGAGCAGTTCTTC

d_gene: .
j_gene: TRBJ1-2
len: 16
v_gene: TRBV11-2
abundance: .
CDR3aa: CASSLEGGWGDYGYTF
CDR3nt: TGTGCCAGCAGCTTAGAGGGCGGATGGGGGGACTATGGCTACACCTTC

d_gene: TRBD2
j_gene: TRBJ2-7
len: 15
v_gene: TRBV28
abundance: .
CDR3aa: CASSVGLAGGLEQYF
CDR3nt: TGTGCCAGCAGTGTAGGACTAGCGGGAGGGTTGGAGCAGTACTTC

d_gene: TRBD1
j_gene: TRBJ2-1
len: 16
v_gene: TRBV10-3
abundance: .
CDR3aa: CAISDYRDRGQDEQFF
CDR3nt: TGTGCCATCAGTGACTACCGGGACAGGGGACAGGATGAGCAGTTCTTC

d_gene: TRBD2
j_gene: TRBJ2-2
len: 15
v_gene: TRBV29-1
abundance: .
CDR3aa: CSTPGWEGVGGELFF
CDR3nt: TGCAGCACCCCAGGGTGGGAGGGAGTCGGCGGGGAGCTGTTTTTT

d_gene: .
j_gene: TRBJ1-2
len: 10
v_gene: TRBV9
abundance: once
CDR3aa: CASSGQIYTF
CDR3nt: TGTGCCAGCAGCGGACAGATTTACACCTTC

d_gene: .
j_gene: TRBJ1-4
len: 14
v_gene: TRBV19
abundance: .
CDR3aa: CASSIRLGNEKLFF
CDR3nt: TGTGCCAGTAGTATTCGCCTCGGTAATGAAAAACTGTTTTTT

d_gene: .
j_gene: TRBJ2-7
len: 12
v_gene: TRBV29-1
abundance: .
CDR3aa: CSVGLSLDEQYF
CDR3nt: TGCAGCGTGGGACTGTCCCTAGACGAGCAGTACTTC

d_gene: TRBD2
j_gene: TRBJ2-2
len: 15
v_gene: TRBV6-1
abundance: few
CDR3aa: CASSELAGGTGELFF
CDR3nt: TGTGCCAGCAGTGAACTAGCGGGGGGCACCGGGGAGCTGTTTTTT

d_gene: .
j_gene: TRBJ1-1
len: 13
v_gene: TRBV5-6
abundance: few
CDR3aa: CASSLFLATEAFF
CDR3nt: TGTGCCAGCAGCTTGTTCCTCGCCACTGAAGCTTTCTTT

d_gene: .
j_gene: TRBJ2-3
len: 12
v_gene: TRBV30
abundance: .
CDR3aa: CAWSVGWRTQYF
CDR3nt: TGTGCCTGGAGTGTAGGATGGAGAACGCAGTATTTT

d_gene: .
j_gene: TRBJ2-5
len: 13
v_gene: TRBV4-1
abundance: .
CDR3aa: CASSQDWGETQYF
CDR3nt: TGCGCCAGCAGCCAAGATTGGGGGGAGACCCAGTACTTC

d_gene: .
j_gene: TRBJ1-2
len: 13
v_gene: TRBV11-2
abundance: .
CDR3aa: CASSLRPQSGYTF
CDR3nt: TGTGCCAGCAGCTTAAGGCCCCAGAGTGGCTACACCTTC

d_gene: .
j_gene: TRBJ1-5
len: 14
v_gene: TRBV27
abundance: .
CDR3aa: CASRPRGGNQPQHF
CDR3nt: TGTGCCAGCAGGCCTAGGGGAGGCAATCAGCCCCAGCATTTT

d_gene: .
j_gene: TRBJ1-4
len: 14
v_gene: TRBV6-1
abundance: .
CDR3aa: CASSLTALNEKLFF
CDR3nt: TGTGCCAGCAGTTTGACAGCCCTTAATGAAAAACTGTTTTTT

d_gene: TRBD1
j_gene: TRBJ2-2
len: 17
v_gene: TRBV19
abundance: .
CDR3aa: CASRQDRGLANTGELFF
CDR3nt: TGTGCCAGTAGGCAGGACAGGGGCCTCGCGAACACCGGGGAGCTGTTTTTT

d_gene: .
j_gene: TRBJ2-7
len: 18
v_gene: TRBV19
abundance: .
CDR3aa: CASSMGLSGRGGPYEQYF
CDR3nt: TGTGCCAGTAGTATGGGGTTGTCTGGCCGGGGAGGCCCCTACGAGCAGTACTTC

d_gene: TRBD2
j_gene: TRBJ2-7
len: 15
v_gene: TRBV27
abundance: .
CDR3aa: CASSLWGAGAYEQYF
CDR3nt: TGTGCCAGCAGTTTATGGGGCGCGGGGGCCTACGAGCAGTACTTC

d_gene: .
j_gene: TRBJ1-4
len: 15
v_gene: TRBV15
abundance: .
CDR3aa: CATSMYRQRREKLFF
CDR3nt: TGTGCCACCAGCATGTACCGACAGCGGCGTGAAAAACTGTTTTTT

d_gene: .
j_gene: TRBJ1-5
len: 15
v_gene: TRBV18
abundance: .
CDR3aa: CASSPPGQSNQPQHF
CDR3nt: TGTGCCAGCTCACCACCGGGTCAGAGCAATCAGCCCCAGCATTTT

d_gene: .
j_gene: TRBJ2-1
len: 15
v_gene: TRBV11-3
abundance: once
CDR3aa: CASSPSPTANNEQFF
CDR3nt: TGTGCCAGCAGCCCTAGCCCGACAGCCAACAATGAGCAGTTCTTC

d_gene: .
j_gene: TRBJ2-3
len: 16
v_gene: TRBV28
abundance: .
CDR3aa: CASNPQGGVGPNTQYF
CDR3nt: TGTGCCAGCAACCCTCAGGGGGGAGTAGGACCAAATACGCAGTATTTT

d_gene: TRBD2
j_gene: TRBJ2-2
len: 17
v_gene: TRBV11-2
abundance: .
CDR3aa: CASSGHSGGSNTGELFF
CDR3nt: TGTGCCAGCAGCGGACATAGCGGGGGGTCGAACACCGGGGAGCTGTTTTTT

d_gene: .
j_gene: TRBJ2-5
len: 15
v_gene: TRBV7-3
abundance: .
CDR3aa: CASSLNGGHQETQYF
CDR3nt: TGTGCCAGCAGCTTAAACGGGGGGCACCAAGAGACCCAGTACTTC

d_gene: .
j_gene: TRBJ1-1
len: 14
v_gene: TRBV5-4
abundance: .
CDR3aa: CASSLEPRGTEAFF
CDR3nt: TGTGCCAGCAGCTTGGAACCCAGGGGCACTGAAGCTTTCTTT

d_gene: .
j_gene: TRBJ1-5
len: 12
v_gene: TRBV30
abundance: few
CDR3aa: CAWSGVGQPQHF
CDR3nt: TGTGCCTGGAGTGGGGTCGGGCAGCCCCAGCATTTT